This passage covers 17 T cell receptor beta chains from one sample sequenced in a study of post-analysis software for immune sequencing data. Built from TCR beta cDNA, the libraries had unique molecular identifiers in them. TCRdb reprocessed the PCR reads with MiXCR, giving one entry per CDR3 protein. The sample has roughly 570,000 distinct CDR3 sequences; about a third are singletons. Their antigen targets remain unknown. Broader study findings: When patients were compared with controls, about five TRBV segments were more frequent, TRBV5-6, TRBV5-1 and TRBV20-1 among them.

Input material: blood. These receptors all come from a girl aged 2-17 years with multiple sclerosis.

The V gene is TRBV29-1, the J gene TRBJ1-5, with TRBD1 identical over 11 bases. Germline V gives CDR1 SQVTM, CDR2 ANQGSEA. The CDR3 is 16 residues long. Unmatched junction bases numbered 11, after V lost 6 bases and J lost 4 bases. The CDR3 nucleotides are TGCAGCGTGACGAAAGGGACAGGGGGTCTTAATCAGCCCCAGCATTTT. Protein: CSVTKGTGGLNQPQHF.

In its sample, this clonotype was seen a few times. This chain links TRBV6-5 with TRBJ2-1; D is possibly TRBD2 (5 bases). The germline gives CDR1 MNHEY, CDR2 SVGAGI. The CDR3 is 16 amino acids. V lost 5 bases and J lost 0, with 14 bases in between. The CDR3 DNA reads TGTGCCAGCAGTCCTCGAGGGTTACGCTCCTACAATGAGCAGTTCTTC. This gives the protein CASSPRGLRSYNEQFF.

V and J are TRBV5-1 and TRBJ2-1; weak D call: TRBD1 (6 bases). Germline CDR1 is SGHRS and CDR2 is YFSETQ. Trimming removed 4 bases from V and 6 bases from J, with 14 bases in between. The CDR3 spans 14 residues. The CDR3 nucleotides read TGCGCCAGCAGCATAGGACAGAGTCTCAATGAGCAGTTCTTC. It is translated as CASSIGQSLNEQFF.

This clonotype was detected a few times. The chain uses TRBV4-1 and TRBJ2-3, with TRBD1 identical over 8 bases. The germline V gene encodes CDR1 MGHRA and CDR2 YSYEKL. V lost 1 base to trimming and J lost 2 bases; unmatched junction nucleotides: 2. CDR3 size: 15 residues. The CDR3 sequence is CASSQGTGYTDTQYF. For the CDR3, the DNA is TGCGCCAGCAGCCAAGGGACAGGGTACACAGATACGCAGTATTTT.

This CDR3 reads CASSGDSLTTDTQYF. The CDR3 bases are TGCGCCAGCAGTGGGGACAGTCTCACCACAGATACGCAGTATTTT. The chain combines TRBV10-2 with TRBJ2-3; 7 bases line up with TRBD1. V lost 4 bases and J lost 2; bases outside the gene matches: 6. The CDR3 runs to 15 residues. Looked up from germline, CDR1 is WSHSY and CDR2 is SAAADI.

This clonotype showed up just a few times. Its ends do not fully match the called genes, so a read error is possible. The chain couples TRBV4-1 to TRBJ1-4; no clear D gene. The CDR3 consists of 15 residues. The germline gives CDR1 MGHRA, CDR2 YSYEKL. CDR3 DNA: TGCGCCAGCAGCCAAGCCTCCAGGATGTATGAAAAGCTGTTTTTT. It is translated as CASSQASRMYEKLFF.

This clonotype was recorded a few times. This sequence joins TRBV20-1 and TRBJ2-5; 10 positions agree with TRBD2. The CDR3 runs 15 residues. CDR1 and CDR2 from the germline V gene are DFQATT and SNEGSKA (reference sequence). The trim removed 3 bases at V and 5 bases at J, leaving 9 bases unmatched. The CDR3 sequence: CSARSQRGGLETQYF. Here the CDR3 DNA reads TGCAGTGCTAGGTCCCAGCGGGGGGGCCTGGAGACCCAGTACTTC.

This chain links TRBV29-1 with TRBJ2-7; 8 bases agree with TRBD1. This CDR3 has 13 amino acids. J gave up 1 base and V 4 bases, and 3 bases lay outside the gene matches. The germline V gene has CDR1 SQVTM and CDR2 ANQGSEA. The CDR3, as DNA: TGCAGCGTTGGGGACAGGACGTCCTACGAGCAGTACTTC. Translation gives CSVGDRTSYEQYF.

This clonotype was found a few times. The chain has TRBV12-3 or TRBV12-4 and TRBJ2-1; D unclear. The CDR3 loop spans 12 amino acids. V lost 6 bases and J 7 bases, leaving 10 bases between the germline ends. CDR3 region: CASSTPMNEQFF. The CDR3 nucleotides read TGTGCCAGCAGCACCCCGATGAATGAGCAGTTCTTC.

The CDR3 nucleotides read TGTGCCAGCATCCTTAGCGGGGGCCTCAATGAGCAGTTCTTC. This codes for CASILSGGLNEQFF. The V gene is TRBV7-2, the J gene TRBJ2-1, with 9 bases matching TRBD2. Germline V lookup: CDR1 SGHTA, CDR2 FQGNSA. The CDR3 is made up of 14 amino acids. J was trimmed by 6 bases and V by 7 bases; bases with no gene match: 7.

The chain uses TRBV5-1 and TRBJ2-5; D is ambiguous. V lost 0 bases and J 2 bases, leaving 8 bases between the germline ends. CDR1 is SGHRS and CDR2 is YFSETQ in the germline V gene. The CDR3 extends over 14 amino acids. In DNA, the CDR3 is TGCGCCAGCAGCTTGGCCTCGAAGCAAGAGACCCAGTACTTC. Protein: CASSLASKQETQYF.

The chain recombines TRBV6-1 with TRBJ2-3; 11 bases map to TRBD2. The trim removed 7 bases at V and 4 bases at J, leaving 7 bases unmatched. The CDR3 is 15 residues long. CDR1 and CDR2 (germline): MNHNS, SASEGT. In DNA, the CDR3 is TGTGCCAGCATCGTGACTAGCGGGGCGGCAGATACGCAGTATTTT. This gives the protein CASIVTSGAADTQYF.

This clonotype was detected a few times. The chain carries TRBV7-8 and TRBJ1-5, with D perhaps matching TRBD1 (6 bases). Germline CDR1 reads SGHVS; CDR2 reads FQNEAQ. This CDR3 has 16 residues. Trimming removed 0 bases from V and 9 bases from J, with 18 bases in between. This CDR3 is CASSLARGQGSSPQHF. CDR3 DNA sequence: TGTGCCAGCAGCTTAGCGCGGGGGCAGGGTTCTTCGCCCCAGCATTTT. Supplemented by reference TRBV7-8 and TRBJ1-5, the full variable domain reads GAGVSQSPRYKVAKRGQDVALRCDPISGHVSLFWYQQALGQGPEFLTYFQNEAQLDKSGLPSDRFFAERPEGSVSTLKIQRTQQEDSAVYLCASSLARGQGSSPQHFGDGTRLSIL.

The genes are TRBV12-3 or TRBV12-4 and TRBJ2-5, with D tentatively TRBD2 (6 bases). The CDR3 spans 13 residues. Trimming took off 5 bases at V and 9 bases at J, with 16 bases between the two ends. CDR3 nucleotide sequence: TGTGCCAGCAGTCAAGAGGGCGGGGAGGCCCAGTACTTC. This translates into CASSQEGGEAQYF.

V and J are TRBV6-5 and TRBJ1-1, with D hard to call. Per germline, CDR1 MNHEY and CDR2 SVGAGI. The CDR3 contains 15 residues. The V gene lost 10 bases and the J gene lost 5 bases, with 23 bases spanning the gap. The CDR3 DNA is TGTGCCACCACCCGTGCCTCGTTTGTGCCGACTGAAGCTTTCTTT. Residues: CATTRASFVPTEAFF.

The sample holds a few counts of this clonotype. The chain combines TRBV7-9 with TRBJ2-3; 10 bases are shared with TRBD2. This CDR3 is 16 amino acids long. V was pared by 1 base and J by 6 bases, with 7 bases of the junction left unmatched. CDR1 is SEHNR and CDR2 is FQNEAQ in the germline V gene (reference sequence). The CDR3 nucleotides read TGTGCCAGCAGCTTAGATAGCGGGGGGCCACGGGATACGCAGTATTTT. The encoded protein is CASSLDSGGPRDTQYF.

This clonotype was seen a few times. The chain employs TRBV25-1 and TRBJ2-5; 7 positions agree with TRBD1. The CDR3 is 14 residues long. V was clipped by 1 base and J by 2 bases; unmatched bases: 1. From germline, CDR1 is MGHDK and CDR2 SYGVNS. This chain's CDR3 is CASSEWDSQETQYF. CDR3 nucleotides: TGTGCCAGCAGTGAATGGGACAGTCAAGAGACCCAGTACTTC.